A selection of T cell receptor beta chains follows, all from one sample in a study of blood T cell repertoires in COVID-19. This table comes from immunoSEQ multiplex PCR, and its TCRdb copy is limited to in-frame clones, with some not included. The sample consists of some 150,000 clones, about 90% of them appearing once. The sample taken for sequencing was peripheral blood. Every receptor here comes from a woman in her sixties or seventies with COVID-19, enrolled during active disease. The CDR3 runs from the conserved cysteine through the conserved F or W.

V	J	CDR3
TRBV9	TRBJ2-2	CASSVVGQGGGELFF
TRBV6-6	TRBJ1-4	CASTWGTVATNEKLFF
TRBV9	TRBJ1-4	CASSPHDRGPVKLFF
TRBV4-3	TRBJ1-2	CASSQTGTYGYTF
TRBV6-5	TRBJ2-7	CASSYSSGRYEQYF
TRBV6-2/TRBV6-3	TRBJ2-7	CASTPMGAATSYEQYF
TRBV4-2	TRBJ2-7	CASRDYGTSGSEQYF
TRBV7-8	TRBJ2-7	CASSSEHSLRYEQYF
TRBV7-2	TRBJ1-4	CASSSVTGWEKLFF
TRBV28	TRBJ1-4	CASSFGGEDNEKLFF
TRBV3-1/TRBV3-2	TRBJ1-5	CASSRGTGGQPQHF
TRBV20-1	TRBJ2-7	CRRGRMQYF
TRBV15	TRBJ1-4	CATSRPGQGLTNEKLFF
TRBV7-3	TRBJ2-1	CASSRGLANNEQFF
TRBV6-5	TRBJ1-1	CASSYLYTEAFF
TRBV6-2/TRBV6-3	TRBJ2-7	CASSSGLAGGREQYF
TRBV24-1	TRBJ2-1	CATSDPTGQGYNEQFF
TRBV30	TRBJ2-2	CAWSGGTSGSTGELFF
TRBV6-5	TRBJ1-6	CASSYSQGRNSPLHF
TRBV4-1	TRBJ2-1	CASSQGDRGLVLGEQFF
TRBV28	TRBJ1-5	CASSLPTVTNQPQHF
TRBV9	TRBJ1-1	CASSVGTGGMNTEAFF
TRBV5-1	TRBJ1-1	CASSRQGAFMNTEAFF
TRBV15	TRBJ2-1	CATSRDRRLAEYNEQFF
TRBV9	TRBJ2-1	CASSAASSGTYNEQFF
TRBV4-2	TRBJ1-1	CASSQGQGENTEAFF
TRBV5-1	TRBJ2-7	CASSLEGLAGGPRGEQYF
TRBV7-9	TRBJ1-4	CASSLNRRFNEKLFF
TRBV4-1	TRBJ1-6	CASSQSTDGQGERNSPLHF
TRBV19	TRBJ2-7	CASSIGGTFAYEQYF
TRBV28	TRBJ1-5	CASSYTGGGYQPQHF
TRBV6-2/TRBV6-3	TRBJ2-7	CASSYAASGSHAF
TRBV5-4	TRBJ1-5	CASSFRGSNQPQHF
TRBV27	TRBJ1-6	CASSFGGFNSPLHF
TRBV4-2	TRBJ2-7	CASSQDSGSAYEQYF
TRBV7-9	TRBJ2-3	CASSLGQGTFGADTQYF
TRBV6-6	TRBJ2-7	CASSYSLNRDEQYF
TRBV5-1	TRBJ2-2	CATRGTGQPGELFF
TRBV6-5	TRBJ2-2	CAVTDRVDGELFF
TRBV9	TRBJ1-6	CASSARGGRSPLHF